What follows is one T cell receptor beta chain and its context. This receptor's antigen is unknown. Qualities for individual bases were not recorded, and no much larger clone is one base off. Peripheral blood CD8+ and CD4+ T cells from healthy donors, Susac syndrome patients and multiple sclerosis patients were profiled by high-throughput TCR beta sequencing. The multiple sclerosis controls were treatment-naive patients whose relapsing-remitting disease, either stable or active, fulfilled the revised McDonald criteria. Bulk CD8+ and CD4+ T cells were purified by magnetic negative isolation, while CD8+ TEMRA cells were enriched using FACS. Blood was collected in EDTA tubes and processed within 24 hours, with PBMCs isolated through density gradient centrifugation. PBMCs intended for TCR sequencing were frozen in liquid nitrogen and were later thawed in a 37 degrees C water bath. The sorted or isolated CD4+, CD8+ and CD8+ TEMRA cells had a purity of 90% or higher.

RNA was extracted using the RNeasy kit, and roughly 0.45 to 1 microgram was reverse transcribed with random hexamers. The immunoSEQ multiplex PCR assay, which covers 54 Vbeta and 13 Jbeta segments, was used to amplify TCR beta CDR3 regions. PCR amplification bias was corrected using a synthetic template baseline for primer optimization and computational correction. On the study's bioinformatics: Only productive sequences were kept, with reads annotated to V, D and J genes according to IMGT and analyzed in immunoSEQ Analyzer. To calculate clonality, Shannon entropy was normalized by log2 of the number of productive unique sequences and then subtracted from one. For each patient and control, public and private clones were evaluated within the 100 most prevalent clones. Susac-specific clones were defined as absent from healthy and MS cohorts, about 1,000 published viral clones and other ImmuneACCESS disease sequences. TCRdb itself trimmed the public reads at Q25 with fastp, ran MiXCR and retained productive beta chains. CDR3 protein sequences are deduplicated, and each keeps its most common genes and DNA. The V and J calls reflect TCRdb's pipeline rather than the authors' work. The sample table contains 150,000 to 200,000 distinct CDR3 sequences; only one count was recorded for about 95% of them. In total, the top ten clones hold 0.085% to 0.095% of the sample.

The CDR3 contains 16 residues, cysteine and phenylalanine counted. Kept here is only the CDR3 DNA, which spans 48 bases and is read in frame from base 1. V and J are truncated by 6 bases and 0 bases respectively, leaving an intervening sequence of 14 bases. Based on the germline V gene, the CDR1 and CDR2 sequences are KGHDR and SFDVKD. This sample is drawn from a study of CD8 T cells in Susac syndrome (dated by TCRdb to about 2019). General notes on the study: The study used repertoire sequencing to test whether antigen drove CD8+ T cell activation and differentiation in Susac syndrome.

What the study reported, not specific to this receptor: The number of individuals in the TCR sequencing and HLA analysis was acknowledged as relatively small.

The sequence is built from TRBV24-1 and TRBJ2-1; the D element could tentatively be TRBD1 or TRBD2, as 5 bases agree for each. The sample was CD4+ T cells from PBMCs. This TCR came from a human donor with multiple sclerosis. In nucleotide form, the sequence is TGTGCCACCAGTTGGGGCGGAGGTAGCTCCTACAATGAGCAGTTCTTC. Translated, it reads CATSWGGGSSYNEQFF.